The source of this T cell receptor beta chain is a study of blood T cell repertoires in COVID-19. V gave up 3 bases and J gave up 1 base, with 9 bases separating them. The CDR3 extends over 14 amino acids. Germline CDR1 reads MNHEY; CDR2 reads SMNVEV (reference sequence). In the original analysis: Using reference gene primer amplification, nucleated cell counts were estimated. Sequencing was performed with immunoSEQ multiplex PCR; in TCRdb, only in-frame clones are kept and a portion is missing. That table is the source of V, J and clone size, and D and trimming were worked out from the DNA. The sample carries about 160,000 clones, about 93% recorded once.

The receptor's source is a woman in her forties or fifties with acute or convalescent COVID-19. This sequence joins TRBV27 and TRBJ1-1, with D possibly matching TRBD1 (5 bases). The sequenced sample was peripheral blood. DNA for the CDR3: TGTGCCAGCAGTTTTTGGGGGGGGAACACTGAAGCTTTCTTT. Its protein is CASSFWGGNTEAFF.